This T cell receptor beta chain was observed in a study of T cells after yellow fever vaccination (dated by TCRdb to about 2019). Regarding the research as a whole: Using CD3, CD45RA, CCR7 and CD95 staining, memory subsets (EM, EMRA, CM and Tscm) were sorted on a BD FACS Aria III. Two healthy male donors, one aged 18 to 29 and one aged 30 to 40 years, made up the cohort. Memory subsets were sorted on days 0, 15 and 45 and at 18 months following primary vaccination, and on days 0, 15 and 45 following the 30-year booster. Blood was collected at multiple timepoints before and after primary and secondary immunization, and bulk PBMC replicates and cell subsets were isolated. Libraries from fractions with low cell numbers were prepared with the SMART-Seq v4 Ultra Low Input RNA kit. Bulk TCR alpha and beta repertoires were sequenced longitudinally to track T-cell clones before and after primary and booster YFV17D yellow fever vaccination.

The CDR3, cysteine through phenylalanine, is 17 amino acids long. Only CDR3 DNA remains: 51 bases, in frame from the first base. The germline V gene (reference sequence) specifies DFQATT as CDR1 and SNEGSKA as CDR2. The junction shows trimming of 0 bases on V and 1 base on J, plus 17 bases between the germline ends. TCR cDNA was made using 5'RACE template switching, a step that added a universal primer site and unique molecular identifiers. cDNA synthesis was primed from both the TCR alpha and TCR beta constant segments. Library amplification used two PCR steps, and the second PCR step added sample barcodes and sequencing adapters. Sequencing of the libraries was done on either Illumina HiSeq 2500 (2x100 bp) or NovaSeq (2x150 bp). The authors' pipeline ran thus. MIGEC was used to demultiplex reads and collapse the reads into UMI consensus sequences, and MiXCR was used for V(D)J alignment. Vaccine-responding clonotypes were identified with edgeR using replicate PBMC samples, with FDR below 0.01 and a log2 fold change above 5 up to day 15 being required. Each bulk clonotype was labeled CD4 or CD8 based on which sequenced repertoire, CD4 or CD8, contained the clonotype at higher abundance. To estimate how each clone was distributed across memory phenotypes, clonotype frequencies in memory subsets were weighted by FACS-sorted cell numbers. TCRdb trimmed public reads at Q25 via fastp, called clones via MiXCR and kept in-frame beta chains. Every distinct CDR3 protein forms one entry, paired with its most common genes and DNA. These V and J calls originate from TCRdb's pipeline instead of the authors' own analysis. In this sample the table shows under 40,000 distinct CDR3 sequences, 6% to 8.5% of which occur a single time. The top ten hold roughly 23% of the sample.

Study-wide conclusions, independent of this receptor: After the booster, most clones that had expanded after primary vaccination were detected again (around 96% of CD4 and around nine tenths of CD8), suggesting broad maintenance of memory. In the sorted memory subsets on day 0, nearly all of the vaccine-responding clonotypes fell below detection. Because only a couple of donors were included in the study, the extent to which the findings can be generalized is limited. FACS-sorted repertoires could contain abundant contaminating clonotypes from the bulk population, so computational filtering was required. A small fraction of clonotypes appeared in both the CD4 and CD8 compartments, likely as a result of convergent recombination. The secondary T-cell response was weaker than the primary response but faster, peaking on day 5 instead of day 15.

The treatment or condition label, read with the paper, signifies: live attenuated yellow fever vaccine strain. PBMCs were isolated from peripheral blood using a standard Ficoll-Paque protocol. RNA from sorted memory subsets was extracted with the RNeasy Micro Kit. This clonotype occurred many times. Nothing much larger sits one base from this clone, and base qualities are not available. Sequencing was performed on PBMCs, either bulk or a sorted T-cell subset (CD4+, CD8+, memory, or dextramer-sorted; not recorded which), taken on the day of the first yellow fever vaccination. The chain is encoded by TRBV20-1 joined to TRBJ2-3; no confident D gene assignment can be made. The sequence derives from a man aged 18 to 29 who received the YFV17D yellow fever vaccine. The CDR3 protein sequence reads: CSARDPARGPGTDTQYF. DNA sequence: TGCAGTGCTAGAGACCCGGCGAGAGGCCCCGGCACAGATACGCAGTATTTT.